The present T cell receptor (beta chain) was sequenced within a study of blood T cell repertoires in COVID-19. Study details: Italy, Spain and the United States were the sources of the convalescent and acute COVID-19 samples. Sources were T cells, B-cell-depleted T cells, or PBMCs; the material itself was cDNA or gDNA.

Methods used by the authors: Estimation of nucleated cell counts was performed using reference gene primer amplification. The method was immunoSEQ multiplex PCR; TCRdb's version includes in-frame clones alone and lacks a portion of them. V and J calls plus clone size are reproduced from that table; the DNA served to infer D and trimming. This table has around 140,000 clones, 80% to 90% appearing once. The CDR3 totals 15 residues. Germline V gene lookup returns CDR1 LGHDT and CDR2 YNNKEL (reference sequence). Trimming cost V 0 bases and J 6 bases; bases outside gene matches: 2. The specimen was peripheral blood. The sequence was collected from a man in his fifties or sixties with active or convalescent COVID-19. The chain is built from TRBV3-1 (or the pseudogene TRBV3-2) and TRBJ2-5; 12 bases fit TRBD1. The CDR3 DNA reads TGTGCCAGCAGCCAAGATGGGACAGGGGGCCAGACCCAGTACTTC. Protein: CASSQDGTGGQTQYF.